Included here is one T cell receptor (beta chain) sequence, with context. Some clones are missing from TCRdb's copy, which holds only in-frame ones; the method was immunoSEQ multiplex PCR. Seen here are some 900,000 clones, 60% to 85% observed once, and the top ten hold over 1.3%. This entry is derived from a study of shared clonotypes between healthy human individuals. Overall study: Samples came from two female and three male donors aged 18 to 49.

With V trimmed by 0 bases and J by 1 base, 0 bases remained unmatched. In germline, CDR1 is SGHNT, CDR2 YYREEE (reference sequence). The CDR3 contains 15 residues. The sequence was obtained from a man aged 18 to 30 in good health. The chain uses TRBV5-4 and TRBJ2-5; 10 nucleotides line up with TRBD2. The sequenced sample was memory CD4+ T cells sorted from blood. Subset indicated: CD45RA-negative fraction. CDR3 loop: CASSLGTSGQETQYF. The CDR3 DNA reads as TGTGCCAGCAGCTTGGGGACTAGCGGCCAAGAGACCCAGTACTTC.